The source of this T cell receptor (beta chain) is a study of T cells after yellow fever vaccination. The V gene lost 1 base and the J gene lost 0 bases, with 12 bases spanning the gap. This CDR3 region has 16 residues. Germline CDR1 MNHEY, CDR2 SVGAGI. TCR cDNA, made by 5'RACE template switching, carried an added universal primer site and UMIs. MiXCR was run by TCRdb on the 5' RACE reads, yielding one entry per CDR3 protein. Found here are 150,000 or so distinct CDR3 sequences, approximately 6.7% of them singletons; the top ten hold approximately 2.5%. This TCR was sampled from a man between 18 and 29 years old who received the YFV17D yellow fever vaccine. The V and J genes are TRBV6-5 and TRBJ1-1, with a possible D match to TRBD1 (6 bases). Source: CD4+ T cells sorted from PBMCs, taken 4 to 6 days after the first yellow fever vaccination. In DNA, the CDR3 is TGTGCCAGCAGTTACTTCGGGGGCGCCATGAACACTGAAGCTTTCTTT. Residues: CASSYFGGAMNTEAFF.